The clone carrying this TCR beta chain showed up just a few times. What it recognizes is unknown. All of the isolated RNA was reverse transcribed, so expressed TCRB transcripts were sequenced. The protocol was immunoSEQ multiplex PCR, while the TCRdb copy is restricted to in-frame clones and leaves out a portion. Here the sample spans hundreds of thousands of clones, approximately 10% being singletons. The germline V gene has CDR1 SQVTM and CDR2 ANQGSEA. CDR3 length equals 12 residues. V lost 2 bases and J 4 bases, leaving 9 bases between the germline ends. These data belong to a study of beta chain features in type 1 diabetes. General observations from the study: VDJ junctions from patients with type 1 diabetes contained fewer insertions and more deletions. These data did not resolve whether HLA type affects TCRB rearrangement.

CD45RO/CCR7/CD25/CD127/CD95/CD27 sorting isolated CD4+ naive, central memory, regulatory and stem cell-like memory cells. The V gene is TRBV29-1, the J gene TRBJ2-7, with D perhaps matching TRBD2 (6 bases). Specimen: naive CD4+ T cells from blood. The receptor was derived from a woman in her thirties in good health. Here the CDR3 reads CSVETSGYEQYF. The CDR3 DNA reads as TGCAGCGTTGAAACGAGCGGGTACGAGCAGTACTTC.